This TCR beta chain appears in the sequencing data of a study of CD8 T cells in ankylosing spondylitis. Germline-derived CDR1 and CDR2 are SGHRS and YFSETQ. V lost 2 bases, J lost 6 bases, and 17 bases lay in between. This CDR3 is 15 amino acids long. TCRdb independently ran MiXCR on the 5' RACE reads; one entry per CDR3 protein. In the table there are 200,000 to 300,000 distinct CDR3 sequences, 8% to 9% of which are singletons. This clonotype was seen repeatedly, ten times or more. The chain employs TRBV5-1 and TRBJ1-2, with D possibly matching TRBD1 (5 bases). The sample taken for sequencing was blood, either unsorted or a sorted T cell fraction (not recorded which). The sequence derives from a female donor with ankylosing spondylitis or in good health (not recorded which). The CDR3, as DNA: TGCGCCAGCAGCTTCGGGGGAGGGGTTGCAGATGGCTACACCTTC. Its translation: CASSFGGGVADGYTF.